These T cell receptor beta chains were read from a single sample in a study of blood T cell repertoires in COVID-19. Sequencing was performed with immunoSEQ multiplex PCR; in TCRdb, only in-frame clones are kept and a portion is missing. Of around 250,000 clones in the sample, roughly 80% were seen once. The sample comprised PBMCs or T cells enriched from blood (not recorded which). The source is a man aged 45-65 years who had recovered from COVID-19. The conserved cysteine and the conserved F or W are not part of the CDR3 here.

j_call v_call cdr3_length cdr3_aa
TRBJ2-7 TRBV5-1 15 ASSQGLAGGAWVEQY
TRBJ2-7 TRBV5-1 11 ASSPGGLYEQY
TRBJ2-1 TRBV11-3 12 ASSSSIVNNEQF
TRBJ1-1 TRBV5-1 12 ASSLEDRDTEAF
TRBJ1-1 TRBV5-5 14 ASSLAGTGLNTEAF
TRBJ2-3 TRBV11-1 12 ASSFLASSDTQY
TRBJ2-1 TRBV29-1 13 SVEGTGTSYNEQF
TRBJ2-7 TRBV6-2/TRBV6-3 13 ASSYFGGVSLQQY
TRBJ2-5 TRBV6-5 13 ASSYSSRREETQY
TRBJ2-7 TRBV7-2 14 ASSSAPGQGSSQQY
TRBJ1-6 TRBV7-8 12 ASSSGTGRSPLH
TRBJ1-1 TRBV5-1 11 ASSTRRDKEAF
TRBJ1-2 TRBV14 11 ASSQGRDYGYT
TRBJ1-2 TRBV6-5 11 ASSYWQFYGYT